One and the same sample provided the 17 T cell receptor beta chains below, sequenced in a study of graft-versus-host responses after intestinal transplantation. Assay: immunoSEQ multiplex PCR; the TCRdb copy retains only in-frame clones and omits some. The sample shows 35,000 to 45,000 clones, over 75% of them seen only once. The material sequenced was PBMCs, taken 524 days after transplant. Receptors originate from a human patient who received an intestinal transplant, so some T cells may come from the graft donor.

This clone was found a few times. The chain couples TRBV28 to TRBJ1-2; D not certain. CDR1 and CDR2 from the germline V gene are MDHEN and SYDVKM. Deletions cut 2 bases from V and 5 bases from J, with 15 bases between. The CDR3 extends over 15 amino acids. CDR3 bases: TGTGCCAGCAGTTTAGTGCACCAAGTAACGTATGGCTACACCTTC. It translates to CASSLVHQVTYGYTF.

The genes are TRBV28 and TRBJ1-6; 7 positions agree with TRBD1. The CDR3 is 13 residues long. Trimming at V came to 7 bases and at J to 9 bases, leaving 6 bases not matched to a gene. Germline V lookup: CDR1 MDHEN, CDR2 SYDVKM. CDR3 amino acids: CASNHAGGSPLHF. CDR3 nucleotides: TGTGCCAGCAACCATGCAGGGGGTTCACCCCTCCACTTT. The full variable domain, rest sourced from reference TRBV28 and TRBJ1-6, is DVKVTQSSRYLVKRTGEKVFLECVQDMDHENMFWYRQDPGLGLRLIYFSYDVKMKEKGDIPEGYSVSREKKERFSLILESASTNQTSMYLCASNHAGGSPLHFGNGTRLTVT.

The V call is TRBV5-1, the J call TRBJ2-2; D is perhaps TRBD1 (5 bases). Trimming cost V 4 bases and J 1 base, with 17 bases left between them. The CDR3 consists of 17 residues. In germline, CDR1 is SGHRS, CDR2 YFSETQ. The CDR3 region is CASSPRVGQGNTGELFF. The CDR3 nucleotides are TGCGCCAGCAGCCCCCGTGTGGGCCAGGGGAACACCGGGGAGCTGTTTTTT. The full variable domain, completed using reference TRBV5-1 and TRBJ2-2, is KAGVTQTPRYLIKTRGQQVTLSCSPISGHRSVSWYQQTPGQGLQFLFEYFSETQRNKGNFPGRFSGRQFSNSRSEMNVSTLELGDSALYLCASSPRVGQGNTGELFFGEGSRLTVL.

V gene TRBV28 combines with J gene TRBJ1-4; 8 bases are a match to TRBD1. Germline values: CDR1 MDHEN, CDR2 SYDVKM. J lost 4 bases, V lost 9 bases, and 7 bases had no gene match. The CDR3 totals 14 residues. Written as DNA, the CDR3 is TGTGCCAGTCAACGGGACAGGCATAATGAAAAACTGTTTTTT. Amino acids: CASQRDRHNEKLFF.

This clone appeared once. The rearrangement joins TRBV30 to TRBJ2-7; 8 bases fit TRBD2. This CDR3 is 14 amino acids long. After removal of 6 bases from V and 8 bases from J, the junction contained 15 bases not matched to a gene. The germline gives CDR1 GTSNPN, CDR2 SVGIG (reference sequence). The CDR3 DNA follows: TGTGCCTGCCATGGTACTAGCGGTCTACGAAAGCAGTACTTC. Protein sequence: CACHGTSGLRKQYF.

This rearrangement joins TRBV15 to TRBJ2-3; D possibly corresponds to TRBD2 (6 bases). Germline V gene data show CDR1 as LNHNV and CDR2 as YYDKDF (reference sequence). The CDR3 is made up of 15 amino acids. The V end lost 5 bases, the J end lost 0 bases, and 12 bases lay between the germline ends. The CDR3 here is CATSRGGLSTDTQYF. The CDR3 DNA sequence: TGTGCCACCAGCCGGGGAGGACTAAGCACAGATACGCAGTATTTT.

CDR3 DNA: TGCGCCATTTCCGGGACCAACACTGAAGCTTTCTTT. Protein sequence: CAISGTNTEAFF. This rearrangement joins TRBV10-2 to TRBJ1-1, with D perhaps matching TRBD1 (5 bases). CDR3 length equals 12 residues. V lost 10 bases and J lost 2, with 11 bases in between. Germline loops: CDR1 WSHSY, CDR2 SAAADI.

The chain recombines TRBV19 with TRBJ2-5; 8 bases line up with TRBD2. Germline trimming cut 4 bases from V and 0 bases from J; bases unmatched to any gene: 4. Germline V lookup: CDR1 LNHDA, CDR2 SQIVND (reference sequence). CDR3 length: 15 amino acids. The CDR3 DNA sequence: TGTGCCAGTAGTACGGGACTAGGGTACCAAGAGACCCAGTACTTC. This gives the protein CASSTGLGYQETQYF. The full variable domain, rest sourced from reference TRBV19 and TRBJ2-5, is DGGITQSPKYLFRKEGQNVTLSCEQNLNHDAMYWYRQDPGQGLRLIYYSQIVNDFQKGDIAEGYSVSREKKESFPLTVTSAQKNPTAFYLCASSTGLGYQETQYFGPGTRLLVL.

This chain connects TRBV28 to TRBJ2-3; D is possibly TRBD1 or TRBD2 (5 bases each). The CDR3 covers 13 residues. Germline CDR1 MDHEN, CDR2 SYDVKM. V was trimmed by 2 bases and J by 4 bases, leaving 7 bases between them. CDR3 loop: CASSLGDADTQYF. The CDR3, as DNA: TGTGCCAGCAGTTTAGGGGACGCAGATACGCAGTATTTT.

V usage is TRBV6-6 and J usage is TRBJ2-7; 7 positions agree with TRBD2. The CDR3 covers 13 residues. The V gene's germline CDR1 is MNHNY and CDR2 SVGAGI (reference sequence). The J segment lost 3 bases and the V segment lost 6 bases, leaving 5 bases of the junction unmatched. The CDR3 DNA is TGTGCCAGCAGCCCCAGCGGGAACTACGAGCAGTACTTC. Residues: CASSPSGNYEQYF.

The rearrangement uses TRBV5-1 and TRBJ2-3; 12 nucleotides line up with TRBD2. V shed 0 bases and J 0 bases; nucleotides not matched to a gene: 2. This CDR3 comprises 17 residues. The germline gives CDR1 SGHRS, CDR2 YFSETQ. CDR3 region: CASSLAGTSGSTDTQYF. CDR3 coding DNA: TGCGCCAGCAGCTTGGCGGGGACTAGCGGGAGCACAGATACGCAGTATTTT. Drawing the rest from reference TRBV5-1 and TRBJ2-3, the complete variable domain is KAGVTQTPRYLIKTRGQQVTLSCSPISGHRSVSWYQQTPGQGLQFLFEYFSETQRNKGNFPGRFSGRQFSNSRSEMNVSTLELGDSALYLCASSLAGTSGSTDTQYFGPGTRLTVL.

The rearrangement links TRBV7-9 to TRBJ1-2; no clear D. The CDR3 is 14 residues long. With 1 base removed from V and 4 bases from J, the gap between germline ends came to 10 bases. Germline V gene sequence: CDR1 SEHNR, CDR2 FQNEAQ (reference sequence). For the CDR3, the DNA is TGTGCCAGCAGCTTAGGGACCCTAGGCTATGGCTACACCTTC. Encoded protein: CASSLGTLGYGYTF.

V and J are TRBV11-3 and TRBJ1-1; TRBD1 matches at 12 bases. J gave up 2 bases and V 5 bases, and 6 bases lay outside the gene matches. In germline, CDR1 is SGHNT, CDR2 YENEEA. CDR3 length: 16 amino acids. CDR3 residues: CASSPGTGGFNTEAFF. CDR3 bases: TGTGCCAGCAGCCCCGGGACAGGGGGCTTTAACACTGAAGCTTTCTTT.

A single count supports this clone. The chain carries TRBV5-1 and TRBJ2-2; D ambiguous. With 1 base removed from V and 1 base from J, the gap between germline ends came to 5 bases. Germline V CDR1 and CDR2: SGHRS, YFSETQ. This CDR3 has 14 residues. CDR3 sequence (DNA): TGCGCCAGCAGCTTGACAGTGAACACCGGGGAGCTGTTTTTT. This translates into CASSLTVNTGELFF.

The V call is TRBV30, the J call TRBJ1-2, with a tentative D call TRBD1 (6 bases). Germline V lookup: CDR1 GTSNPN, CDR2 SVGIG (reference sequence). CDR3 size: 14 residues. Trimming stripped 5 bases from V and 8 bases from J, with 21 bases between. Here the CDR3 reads CAWGLDRASRGYTF. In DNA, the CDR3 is TGTGCCTGGGGACTGGACAGAGCTTCTAGGGGCTACACCTTC.

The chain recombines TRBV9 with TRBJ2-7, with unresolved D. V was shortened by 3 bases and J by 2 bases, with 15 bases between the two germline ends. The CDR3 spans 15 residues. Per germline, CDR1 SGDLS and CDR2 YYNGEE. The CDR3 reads CASSGSSDGPYEQYF. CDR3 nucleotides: TGTGCCAGCAGCGGATCCTCGGACGGACCCTACGAGCAGTACTTC.

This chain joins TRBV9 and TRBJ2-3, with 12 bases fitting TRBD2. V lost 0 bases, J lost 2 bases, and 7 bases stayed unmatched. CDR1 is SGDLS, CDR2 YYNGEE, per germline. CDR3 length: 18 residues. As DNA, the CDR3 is TGTGCCAGCAGCGTAGAGGGACTAGCGGGCCCCCACACAGATACGCAGTATTTT. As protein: CASSVEGLAGPHTDTQYF.